The T cell receptor beta chain under discussion was sequenced for a study of response to subunit inactivated influenza vaccine. The CDR3 contains 14 residues. The V end lost 1 base, the J end lost 6 bases, and 12 bases lay between the germline ends. Germline V CDR1 and CDR2: MNHNS, SASEGT. Via MiXCR, TCRdb re-called the RT-PCR reads, giving one row per CDR3 protein. The sample records hundreds of thousands of distinct CDR3 sequences, approximately 17% being singletons. The starting material was PBMCs from blood, obtained 5 to 6 days after vaccination. The source is a man in his fifties who received an inactivated influenza vaccine. V usage is TRBV6-1 and J usage is TRBJ1-1, with TRBD1 as a possible D gene (5 bases). The CDR3 nucleotides are TGTGCCAGCAGTGAAGGGGGCGGGATCGCTGAAGCTTTCTTT. Translated, it gives CASSEGGGIAEAFF.